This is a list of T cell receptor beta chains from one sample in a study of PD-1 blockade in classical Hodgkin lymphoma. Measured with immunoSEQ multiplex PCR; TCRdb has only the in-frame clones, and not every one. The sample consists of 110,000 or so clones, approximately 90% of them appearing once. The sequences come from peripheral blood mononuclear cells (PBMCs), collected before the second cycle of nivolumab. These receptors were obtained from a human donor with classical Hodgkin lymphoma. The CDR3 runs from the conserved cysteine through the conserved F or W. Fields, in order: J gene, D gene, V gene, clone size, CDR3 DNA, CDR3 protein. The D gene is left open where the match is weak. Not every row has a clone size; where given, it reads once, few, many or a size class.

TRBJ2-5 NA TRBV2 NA TGTGCCAGCAGTGCTCGGGAACAGCAAGAGACCCAGTACTTC CASSAREQQETQYF
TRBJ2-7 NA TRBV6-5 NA TGTGCCAGCAGTTACGAGAGGACCCCAGCCTACGAGCAGTACTTC CASSYERTPAYEQYF
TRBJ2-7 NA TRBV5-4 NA TGTGCCAGCAGCCACAAGCCTTTAGGACAGTACGAGCAGTACTTC CASSHKPLGQYEQYF
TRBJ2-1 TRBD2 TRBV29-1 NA TGCAGCGTTGAAGCGGCTAGCGGGAGATCAAGTGAGCAGTTCTTC CSVEAASGRSSEQFF
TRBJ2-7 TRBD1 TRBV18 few TGTGCCAGCTCACCAAGGGGTCGGGACAGCGAGCAGTACTTC CASSPRGRDSEQYF
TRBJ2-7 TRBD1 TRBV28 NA TGTGCCAGCACCATCGCCGGGACAGGGGCGAACTACGAGCAGTACTTC CASTIAGTGANYEQYF
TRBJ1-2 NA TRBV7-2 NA TGTGCCAGCAGCTTAGCTAAGGACATTAACTATGGCTACACCTTC CASSLAKDINYGYTF
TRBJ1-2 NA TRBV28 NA TGTGCCACTCTCTCAGAGGCCATCGGCTACACCTTC CATLSEAIGYTF
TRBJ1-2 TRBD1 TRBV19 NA TGTGCCAGTGGGACAGGAGACCTCGTTAACTATGGCTACACCTTC CASGTGDLVNYGYTF
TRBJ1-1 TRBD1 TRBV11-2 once TGTGCCAGCAGCTTAGACGGGACAGGGTTGAACACTGAAGCTTTCTTT CASSLDGTGLNTEAFF
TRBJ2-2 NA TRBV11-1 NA TGTGCCAGCAGCTTGGGGCTGCGAACAACCGGGGAGCTGTTTTTT CASSLGLRTTGELFF
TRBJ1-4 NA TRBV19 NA TGTGCCACTCTAGATCCTGCAACTAATGAAAAACTGTTTTTT CATLDPATNEKLFF
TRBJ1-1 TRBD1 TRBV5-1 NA TGCGCCAGCAGACCGGGACAGGCAGCTGAAGCTTTCTTT CASRPGQAAEAFF
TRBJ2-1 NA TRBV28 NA TGTGCCAGCAGTGCCGGGACATTCGACCTGAATGAGCAGTTCTTC CASSAGTFDLNEQFF
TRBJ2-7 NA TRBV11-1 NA TGTGCCAGCAGCCCTAGGGACAATTCCTACGAGCAGTACTTC CASSPRDNSYEQYF
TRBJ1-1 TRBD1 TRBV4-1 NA TGCGCCAGCAGCCAAGATCACAGGGGGCCATCGACTGAAGCTTTCTTT CASSQDHRGPSTEAFF
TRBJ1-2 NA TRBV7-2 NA TGTGCCAGCAGCTTAGCAGGGGCGCAGGGCTACACCTTC CASSLAGAQGYTF